This T cell receptor beta chain was captured in a study of blood T cell repertoires in COVID-19 (dated by TCRdb to about 2020). Context from the whole study: Samples covering the acute and convalescent phases of COVID-19 were provided by collaborators in the United States, Italy and Spain. Subjects who had been exposed to COVID-19, were actively infected with it, or had recovered from it provided the deeply sampled blood TCRbeta repertoires that made up the dataset. Where available, HLA class I and class II types were obtained from metadata supplied by the sample provider rather than from assay-based typing. The samples were drawn from two sources: the first 160 participants of the ongoing ImmuneRACE study, and fewer than 1,500 subjects contributed by 6 global collaborators. The material from the prospective study consisted of cDNA or gDNA derived from T cells, B-cell-depleted T cells, or PBMCs. Nearly every sample came with metadata listing a de-identified subject ID, COVID-19 status, age in years and sex. The repertoires were released in a freely available public database intended as a resource for research on the immune response to SARS-CoV-2.

Points on this clone: Which antigen it targets is not known. No qualities accompany the bases; no much larger clone lies one base away.

Overall study outcomes, separate from this receptor: The quantity of clinical and demographic metadata differed by source and by participant and was supplied without curation.

Whole blood was collected in K2EDTA tubes by collaborating institutions according to the institutions' own protocols. For TCRbeta analysis, collaborator samples were shipped as frozen whole blood, as isolated PBMCs, or as DNA extracted from either sample type. TCRbeta CDR3 regions were amplified from genomic DNA by means of the immunoSEQ Assay, a bias-controlled multiplex PCR. In the original analysis: Nucleated cell counts per sample were estimated from amplification of reference gene primers within the assay. To quantify the absolute abundance of each unique TCRbeta CDR3 rearrangement, sequence reads were collapsed and filtered. Productive Simpson clonality was computed per sample as the square root of Simpson's diversity index over productive rearrangements. Imported from immuneACCESS, the table was reduced by TCRdb to in-frame sequences with V and J called. These copies leave out some clones; in studies compared against another copy, an unresolved V gene accounts for under half, and the cause of the remainder is not known. V, J and clone size reflect that table, while D and trimming were determined from the DNA. This sample gives just under 90,000 clones in total; roughly 88% of them show up just once. The top ten constitute approximately 2.9% of the sample.

V has 5 bases trimmed and J has 4 bases trimmed; junction bases matching no gene number 9. CDR1 and CDR2 are read off the germline V gene as SGHTA and FQGTGA. The CDR3 spans 16 residues, from the cysteine through the phenylalanine. The kept DNA is CDR3 alone, 48 bases in frame from the first base. The chain is encoded by TRBV7-3 joined to TRBJ2-2, with 8 bases matching TRBD2. This clonotype was obtained from a woman aged 80 or over with acute or convalescent COVID-19. Input material: peripheral blood. The nucleotide sequence is TGTGCCAGCAGCCCCTACGGGAGGGAGACCACCGGGGAGCTGTTTTTT. This sequence encodes CASSPYGRETTGELFF.